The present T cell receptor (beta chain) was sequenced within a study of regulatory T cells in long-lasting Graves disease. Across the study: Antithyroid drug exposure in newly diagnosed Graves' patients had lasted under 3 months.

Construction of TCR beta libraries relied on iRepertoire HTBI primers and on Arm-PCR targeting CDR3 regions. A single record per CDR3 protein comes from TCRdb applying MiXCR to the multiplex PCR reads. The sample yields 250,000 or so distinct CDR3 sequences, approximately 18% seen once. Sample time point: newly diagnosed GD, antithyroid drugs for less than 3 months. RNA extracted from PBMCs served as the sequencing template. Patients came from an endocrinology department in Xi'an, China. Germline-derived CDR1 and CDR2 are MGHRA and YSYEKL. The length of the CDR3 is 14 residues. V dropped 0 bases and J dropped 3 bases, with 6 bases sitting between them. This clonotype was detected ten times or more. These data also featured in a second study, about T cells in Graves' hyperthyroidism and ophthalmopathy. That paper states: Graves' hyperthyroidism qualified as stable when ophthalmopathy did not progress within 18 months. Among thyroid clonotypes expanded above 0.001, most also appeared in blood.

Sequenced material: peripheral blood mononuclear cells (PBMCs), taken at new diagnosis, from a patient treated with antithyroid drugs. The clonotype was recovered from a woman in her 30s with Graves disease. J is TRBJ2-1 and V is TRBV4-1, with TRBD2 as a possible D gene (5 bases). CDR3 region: CASSQDGLYNEQFF. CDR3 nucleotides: TGCGCCAGCAGCCAAGATGGACTCTACAATGAGCAGTTCTTC.